The rows below give T cell receptor beta chains drawn from one sample of a study of CD8 T cells in ankylosing spondylitis. MiXCR was run by TCRdb on the 5' RACE reads, yielding one entry per CDR3 protein. The table lists approximately 250,000 distinct CDR3 sequences, roughly 32% of them singletons. The sample taken for sequencing was blood, either unsorted or a sorted T cell fraction (not recorded which). Receptors originate from a male donor with ankylosing spondylitis or in good health (not recorded which). Both conserved end residues are part of each CDR3. D genes are given only for firm matches. Expanded clones get a size class; other rows say once, few or many, or leave the size out.

CDR3aa	CDR3nt	abundance	d_gene	v_gene	j_gene
CASSSSGTGSYEQYF	TGTGCCAGCAGCTCCTCCGGGACAGGATCCTACGAGCAGTACTTC	few	TRBD1	TRBV5-6	TRBJ2-7
CASSFGTGGPRMETQYF	TGTGCCAGCAGCTTCGGGACGGGGGGGCCTAGAATGGAGACCCAGTACTTC	NA	TRBD2	TRBV5-5	TRBJ2-5
CSANSGANVLTF	TGCAGTGCTAACTCTGGGGCCAACGTCCTGACTTTC	few	NA	TRBV20-1	TRBJ2-6
CASSLATGNQPQHF	TGTGCCAGCAGCTTGGCCACGGGGAATCAGCCCCAGCATTTT	NA	NA	TRBV5-5	TRBJ1-5
CSAQRGDRENYEQYF	TGCAGTGCCCAAAGGGGGGACAGGGAGAACTACGAGCAGTACTTC	few	TRBD1	TRBV20-1	TRBJ2-7
CASSLMGGQGPPEAFF	TGTGCCAGCAGCTTAATGGGGGGACAGGGGCCCCCTGAAGCTTTCTTT	NA	TRBD1	TRBV7-6	TRBJ1-1
CASSLAREGVNTEAFF	TGTGCCAGCAGCTTAGCGCGCGAAGGGGTGAACACTGAAGCTTTCTTT	few	NA	TRBV7-6	TRBJ1-1
CSARAGGTTSKAFF	TGCAGTGCTAGAGCTGGGGGGACAACTAGTAAAGCTTTCTTT	NA	NA	TRBV20-1	TRBJ1-1
CATSEVVTGELFF	TGTGCCACCAGTGAGGTGGTCACCGGGGAGCTGTTTTTT	once	NA	TRBV24-1	TRBJ2-2
CASRKLQGYEQYF	TGTGCCAGCCGAAAACTTCAGGGTTATGAGCAGTACTTC	NA	NA	TRBV6-1	TRBJ2-7
CASREAGGNQPQHF	TGCGCCAGCAGGGAGGCGGGTGGCAATCAGCCCCAGCATTTT	few	NA	TRBV10-2	TRBJ1-5
CASSAPYRGGSYEQYF	TGTGCCAGCAGTGCCCCTTATCGCGGGGGCTCCTACGAGCAGTACTTC	many	TRBD2	TRBV12-3/TRBV12-4	TRBJ2-7
CSALARDRGQSGYTF	TGCAGTGCTTTGGCCCGGGACAGGGGACAATCTGGCTACACCTTC	few	TRBD1	TRBV20-1	TRBJ1-2
CATSRGQGSFFEQYF	TGTGCCACCAGCAGGGGACAGGGGTCGTTCTTCGAGCAGTACTTC	NA	TRBD1	TRBV15	TRBJ2-7
CSARDAGDSYNSPLHF	TGCAGTGCTAGAGATGCGGGGGACTCCTATAATTCACCCCTCCACTTT	few	NA	TRBV20-1	TRBJ1-6
CATSRGGGIGNTIYF	TGTGCCACCAGCAGAGGCGGAGGGATTGGAAACACCATATATTTT	few	NA	TRBV15	TRBJ1-3
CSARDLGTGTNTEAFF	TGCAGTGCTAGAGATCTAGGGACAGGGACGAACACTGAAGCTTTCTTT	NA	TRBD1	TRBV20-1	TRBJ1-1
CASSLFQHSNQPQHF	TGTGCCAGCAGCTTGTTTCAGCATAGCAATCAGCCCCAGCATTTT	NA	NA	TRBV5-6	TRBJ1-5
CASSFRRLEQFF	TGTGCCAGCAGTTTCCGGCGACTTGAGCAGTTCTTC	few	NA	TRBV12-3/TRBV12-4	TRBJ2-1
CASSLGLAGGPNTQYF	TGTGCCAGCAGCTTGGGGCTAGCGGGGGGGCCGAATACGCAGTATTTT	few	TRBD2	TRBV5-6	TRBJ2-3
CASQGLAASTDTQYF	TGTGCCAGCCAAGGACTAGCGGCTAGCACAGATACGCAGTATTTT	NA	TRBD2	TRBV18	TRBJ2-3
CASTKRYSSYNEQFF	TGTGCCAGCACCAAAAGGTACAGCTCCTACAATGAGCAGTTCTTC	few	NA	TRBV12-3/TRBV12-4	TRBJ2-1
CASSLVGRGEQFF	TGTGCCAGCAGTTTAGTGGGCCGAGGTGAGCAGTTCTTC	few	NA	TRBV12-3/TRBV12-4	TRBJ2-1
CRAGGYDNEQFF	TGCAGAGCGGGGGGGTATGACAATGAGCAGTTCTTC	few	TRBD2	TRBV20-1	TRBJ2-1
CASSTSVLAGVPRELFF	TGTGCTAGCAGCACCTCCGTCCTAGCGGGGGTCCCCCGGGAGCTGTTTTTT	NA	TRBD2	TRBV7-7	TRBJ2-2
CASSPRGPGNTIYF	TGTGCCAGCAGCCCCCGGGGCCCTGGAAACACCATATATTTT	few	NA	TRBV12-3/TRBV12-4	TRBJ1-3
CASSTTGGGYTF	TGTGCCAGCAGCACGACAGGAGGTGGCTACACCTTC	few	NA	TRBV6-5	TRBJ1-2
CASSYTWTSSQYF	TGTGCCAGCAGTTACACGTGGACTAGCTCGCAGTATTTT	NA	TRBD2	TRBV6-6	TRBJ2-3
CASSLGQLGQPYEQYF	TGTGCCAGCAGTTTAGGGCAGCTGGGACAGCCCTACGAGCAGTACTTC	few	TRBD1	TRBV27	TRBJ2-7
CASSLMTSGANVLTF	TGTGCCAGCAGTTTAATGACCTCTGGGGCCAACGTCCTGACTTTC	NA	NA	TRBV28	TRBJ2-6
CASSGRGFTQYF	TGCGCCAGCAGCGGACGGGGGTTTACGCAGTATTTT	NA	NA	TRBV4-1	TRBJ2-3
CASTPRRGSYNEQFF	TGTGCCAGCACTCCTCGTAGGGGCAGCTACAATGAGCAGTTCTTC	NA	NA	TRBV6-1	TRBJ2-1
CATSRDPLRLAGYNEQFF	TGTGCCACCAGCAGAGATCCATTGCGGCTAGCAGGATACAATGAGCAGTTCTTC	NA	NA	TRBV15	TRBJ2-1
CASSPGLALRGTQYF	TGTGCCAGTAGTCCGGGACTAGCGCTCCGGGGAACCCAGTACTTC	NA	TRBD2	TRBV19	TRBJ2-5
CASSALSSRGISEQFF	TGTGCCAGCAGCGCGCTCAGCTCGCGGGGGATCAGTGAGCAGTTCTTC	once	TRBD2	TRBV11-2	TRBJ2-1
CSATDRAKATEAFF	TGCAGCGCAACCGACAGGGCCAAGGCCACTGAAGCTTTCTTT	NA	TRBD1	TRBV29-1	TRBJ1-1
CSVEVIRQPLTDTQYF	TGCAGCGTTGAAGTGATCCGGCAGCCCCTCACAGATACGCAGTATTTT	few	NA	TRBV29-1	TRBJ2-3
CASSLIGRGVKETQYF	TGTGCCAGCAGTTTGATCGGGCGGGGGGTAAAAGAGACCCAGTACTTC	NA	TRBD2	TRBV27	TRBJ2-5
CSVESGEETQYF	TGCAGCGTTGAATCCGGGGAAGAGACCCAGTACTTC	NA	NA	TRBV29-1	TRBJ2-5
CASSLGAVVSYNEQFF	TGTGCCAGCAGCCTAGGGGCGGTGGTCTCCTACAATGAGCAGTTCTTC	NA	NA	TRBV7-3	TRBJ2-1
CAISEEGGANVLTF	TGTGCCATCAGTGAGGAAGGCGGGGCCAACGTCCTGACTTTC	few	NA	TRBV10-3	TRBJ2-6
CTYSYGNYGYTF	TGCACTTATAGTTATGGCAACTATGGCTACACCTTC	NA	NA	TRBV20-1	TRBJ1-2
CATRGSSSSNQPQHF	TGTGCCACCAGGGGCTCAAGCTCTAGCAATCAGCCCCAGCATTTT	NA	NA	TRBV15	TRBJ1-5